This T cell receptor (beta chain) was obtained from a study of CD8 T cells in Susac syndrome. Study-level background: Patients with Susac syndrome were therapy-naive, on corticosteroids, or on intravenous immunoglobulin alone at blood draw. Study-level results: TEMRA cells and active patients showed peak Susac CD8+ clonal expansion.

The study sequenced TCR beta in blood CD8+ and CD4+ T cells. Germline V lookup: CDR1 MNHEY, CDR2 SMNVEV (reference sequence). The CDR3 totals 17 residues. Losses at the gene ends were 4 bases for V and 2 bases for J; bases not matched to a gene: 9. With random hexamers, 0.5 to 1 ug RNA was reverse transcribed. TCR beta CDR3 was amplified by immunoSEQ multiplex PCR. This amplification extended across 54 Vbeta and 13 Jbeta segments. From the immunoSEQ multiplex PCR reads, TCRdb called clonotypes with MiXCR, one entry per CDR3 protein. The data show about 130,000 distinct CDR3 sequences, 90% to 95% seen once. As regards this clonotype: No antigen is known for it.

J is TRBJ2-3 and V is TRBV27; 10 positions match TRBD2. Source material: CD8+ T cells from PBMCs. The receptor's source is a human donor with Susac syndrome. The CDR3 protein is CASSSGAGGPDTDTQYF. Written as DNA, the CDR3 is TGTGCCAGCAGTTCGGGAGCGGGAGGGCCGGACACAGATACGCAGTATTTT.